What follows are 31 T cell receptor beta chains derived from one specimen sequenced in a study of cytomegalovirus exposure and HLA in healthy donors. The method was immunoSEQ multiplex PCR; TCRdb's version includes in-frame clones alone and lacks a portion of them. The data hold under 200,000 clones, with roughly nine tenths observed a single time. The sequenced sample consisted of PBMCs. The receptors were sampled from a man between 18 and 29 years old in good health and CMV-seropositive.

The chain joins TRBV5-1 to TRBJ1-1; D not resolved. The V gene's germline CDR1 is SGHRS and CDR2 YFSETQ. The CDR3 extends over 13 amino acids. V lost 0 bases, J lost 8 bases, and 11 bases lay in between. CDR3 sequence: CASSLGGLEEAFF. The CDR3 coding sequence is TGCGCCAGCAGCTTGGGAGGTCTTGAAGAAGCTTTCTTT.

J is TRBJ1-5 and V is TRBV19; TRBD1 is a possible D gene (6 bases). Germline CDR1 reads LNHDA; CDR2 reads SQIVND (reference sequence). The V end was cut by 4 bases, the J end by 1 base, with 8 bases between. CDR3 size: 14 residues. CDR3 loop: CASSRDKSNQPQHF. The DNA of the CDR3 is TGTGCCAGTAGTAGGGACAAAAGCAATCAGCCCCAGCATTTT.

The rearrangement links TRBV7-8 to TRBJ2-1; the match to TRBD2 covers 7 bases. The junction had 9 bases not matched to a gene; V was cut back by 6 bases and J by 1 base. Germline CDR1 and CDR2: SGHVS and FQNEAQ. The length of the CDR3 is 16 residues. The CDR3 nucleotides are TGTGCCAGCAGGAGCCATCTAGCGGTGTCCTACAATGAGCAGTTCTTC. This gives the protein CASRSHLAVSYNEQFF.

The count of this clone is one. As DNA, the CDR3 is TGTGCCAGCAGTTTATCAGAGTATCGGACAGATACGCAGTATTTT. It specifies CASSLSEYRTDTQYF. The rearrangement links TRBV27 to TRBJ2-3; D gene ambiguous. This CDR3 has 15 amino acids. Germline CDR1 reads MNHEY; CDR2 reads SMNVEV (reference sequence). Deletions cut 0 bases from V and 3 bases from J, with 10 bases between.

The chain uses TRBV28 and TRBJ1-1; no clear D. The CDR3 is 14 residues long. V was pared by 3 bases and J by 1 base, with 9 bases between. CDR1 and CDR2 from the germline V gene are MDHEN and SYDVKM. The CDR3 region has the DNA TGTGCCAGCAGTTTTAGATTCACGAACACTGAAGCTTTCTTT. Translating it yields CASSFRFTNTEAFF.

The chain carries TRBV29-1 and TRBJ1-2; TRBD1 matches 10 bases. This CDR3 is built from 12 residues. V was clipped by 8 bases and J by 8 bases; unmatched bases: 8. Germline V gene sequence: CDR1 SQVTM, CDR2 ANQGSEA. The CDR3 loop is CSLGTGAGGYTF. CDR3 nucleotide sequence: TGCAGCCTCGGGACAGGGGCGGGAGGCTACACCTTC.

The chain carries TRBV27 and TRBJ2-3; 8 bases fit TRBD2. Germline CDR1 MNHEY, CDR2 SMNVEV (reference sequence). Trimming removed 0 bases from V and 0 bases from J; junction bases left unmatched: 8. The CDR3 consists of 18 residues. The CDR3 spells CASSLSPLLAESTDTQYF. CDR3 coding DNA: TGTGCCAGCAGTTTATCGCCCCTACTAGCGGAGAGCACAGATACGCAGTATTTT.

V and J are TRBV19 and TRBJ2-2; a possible D gene is TRBD1 (5 bases). The V end lost 7 bases, the J end lost 1 base, and 13 bases lay between the germline ends. In germline, CDR1 is LNHDA, CDR2 SQIVND (reference sequence). The CDR3 length is 15 residues. The CDR3 nucleotides are TGTGCCAGTACGAGACAGCACAGGAACACCGGGGAGCTGTTTTTT. The encoded protein is CASTRQHRNTGELFF.

The gene calls are TRBV19 and TRBJ2-6; 7 nucleotides align to TRBD1. This CDR3 has 18 residues. Losses at the gene ends were 5 bases for V and 0 bases for J; bases not matched to a gene: 10. Per germline, CDR1 LNHDA and CDR2 SQIVND (reference sequence). The CDR3 region is CASSPGQVEYSGANVLTF. In DNA, the CDR3 is TGTGCCAGTAGTCCCGGACAGGTGGAATACTCTGGGGCCAACGTCCTGACTTTC.

The gene calls are TRBV27 and TRBJ1-1, with a weak D call TRBD1 (6 bases). The ends were cut back, 5 bases at V and 3 bases at J, with 13 bases in the middle. Germline-derived CDR1 and CDR2 are MNHEY and SMNVEV (reference sequence). CDR3 length: 14 amino acids. CDR3: CASSTEGGHTEAFF. CDR3 DNA sequence: TGTGCCAGCAGTACCGAGGGGGGGCACACTGAAGCTTTCTTT.

The V gene is TRBV5-1, the J gene TRBJ2-5, with a tentative D call TRBD2 (5 bases). Germline values: CDR1 SGHRS, CDR2 YFSETQ. V shed 2 bases and J shed 2 bases, with 13 bases lying between them. The CDR3 sequence is 15 residues long. The CDR3 DNA follows: TGCGCCAGCAGCTTAAGGAATTCGGGGCAAGAGACCCAGTACTTC. Its translation: CASSLRNSGQETQYF.

The chain recombines TRBV9 with TRBJ2-3; 12 bases agree with TRBD2. Germline values: CDR1 SGDLS, CDR2 YYNGEE. CDR3 length equals 21 residues. V shed 0 bases, J shed 0 bases, and the junction held 14 bases outside the gene matches. This CDR3 is CASSVASASGRALESTDTQYF. The CDR3 bases are TGTGCCAGCAGCGTAGCTTCAGCTAGCGGGAGGGCCCTCGAAAGCACAGATACGCAGTATTTT.

The chain employs TRBV18 and TRBJ1-5; D gene uncertain. The CDR3 length is 13 residues. Germline CDR1 reads KGHSH; CDR2 reads LQKENI. V gave up 4 bases and J gave up 4 bases, with 8 bases separating them. CDR3 amino acids: CASSQGENQPQHF. The CDR3 nucleotides read TGTGCCAGCTCACAGGGAGAGAATCAGCCCCAGCATTTT.

This chain connects TRBV23-1 to TRBJ2-7; the match to TRBD2 covers 8 bases. TRBV23-1 is recorded as an ORF, its role being uncertain. The length of the CDR3 is 13 residues. V was clipped by 8 bases and J by 0 bases; unmatched bases: 3. CDR3 in amino acids: CASSSGFSYEQYF. In DNA form, the CDR3 reads TGCGCCAGCTCTAGCGGGTTCTCCTACGAGCAGTACTTC.

V usage is TRBV7-9 and J usage is TRBJ2-1; 10 bases line up with TRBD1. V gave up 1 base and J gave up 8 bases; unmatched junction bases: 2. CDR3 size: 14 residues. Germline V gene lookup returns CDR1 SEHNR and CDR2 FQNEAQ (reference sequence). The CDR3 is CASSLGQGAHEQFF. The CDR3, as DNA: TGTGCCAGCAGCTTAGGACAGGGGGCCCATGAGCAGTTCTTC. Full variable domain (outside the CDR3, taken from reference TRBV7-9 and TRBJ2-1): DTGVSQNPRHKITKRGQNVTFRCDPISEHNRLYWYRQTLGQGPEFLTYFQNEAQLEKSRLLSDRFSAERPKGSFSTLEIQRTEQGDSAMYLCASSLGQGAHEQFFGPGTRLTVL.

The J gene is TRBJ2-5, the V gene TRBV13, with 9 bases matching TRBD1. This CDR3 is built from 14 residues. Germline assignment: CDR1 PRHDT and CDR2 FYEKMQ (reference sequence). The ends lost 5 bases at V and 5 bases at J; junction bases unmatched: 6. The CDR3 is CASSLQGAGETQYF. The CDR3 nucleotides are TGTGCCAGCAGCCTACAGGGGGCCGGGGAGACCCAGTACTTC.

The V call is TRBV27, the J call TRBJ2-1; 14 bases align to TRBD2. CDR1 and CDR2 (germline): MNHEY, SMNVEV (reference sequence). After removal of 6 bases from V and 7 bases from J, the junction contained 5 bases not matched to a gene. The CDR3 spans 15 residues. In DNA form, the CDR3 reads TGTGCCAGCAGGACGGGACTAGCGGGAGTAAATGAGCAGTTCTTC. Its translation: CASRTGLAGVNEQFF.

The chain couples TRBV10-3 to TRBJ2-1; the D gene is possibly TRBD2 (5 bases). Germline V lookup: CDR1 ENHRY, CDR2 SYGVKD. The CDR3 has 13 residues. Trimming took 6 bases from V and 4 from J, leaving 10 bases between them. As DNA, the CDR3 is TGTGCCATCAGCCCACTAGGATACAATGAGCAGTTCTTC. Its protein is CAISPLGYNEQFF.

V and J are TRBV6-1 and TRBJ2-5, with 7 nucleotides matching TRBD1. The ends lost 2 bases at V and 4 bases at J; junction bases unmatched: 10. The CDR3 runs to 16 residues. The germline V gene encodes CDR1 MNHNS and CDR2 SASEGT. The CDR3 region has the DNA TGTGCCAGCAGTGAAAGAAGGGGGCGCTTAGGAGAGACCCAGTACTTC. Translating it yields CASSERRGRLGETQYF.

The rearrangement uses TRBV2 and TRBJ2-2, with 8 nucleotides matching TRBD1. CDR3 length: 14 residues. V gave up 10 bases and J gave up 1 base; unmatched junction bases: 5. Looked up from germline, CDR1 is SNHLY and CDR2 is FYNNEI. The CDR3 coding sequence is TGTGCCACCAGGGGGCTTGGGAACACCGGGGAGCTGTTTTTT. It translates to CATRGLGNTGELFF.

This rearrangement joins TRBV7-9 to TRBJ2-7, with 7 bases aligning to TRBD1. The germline V gene encodes CDR1 SEHNR and CDR2 FQNEAQ (reference sequence). After removal of 1 base from V and 6 bases from J, the junction contained 12 bases not matched to a gene. CDR3 length equals 16 residues. CDR3 bases: TGTGCCAGCAGCTTAGGGCGACAGGGCTGGCTCGGCGAGCAGTACTTC. Translating it yields CASSLGRQGWLGEQYF.

V gene TRBV11-2 combines with J gene TRBJ1-3; D might be TRBD1 (5 bases). The CDR3 length is 18 residues. Germline V CDR1 and CDR2: SGHAT, FQNNGV. Trimming took off 1 base at V and 0 bases at J, with 16 bases between the two ends. CDR3 nucleotides: TGTGCCAGCAGCTTAGTGGTTGGCAGAAGGGGCTCTGGAAACACCATATATTTT. Residues: CASSLVVGRRGSGNTIYF. The variable domain in full, completed from reference TRBV11-2 and TRBJ1-3, reads EAGVAQSPRYKIIEKRQSVAFWCNPISGHATLYWYQQILGQGPKLLIQFQNNGVVDDSQLPKDRFSAERLKGVDSTLKIQPAKLEDSAVYLCASSLVVGRRGSGNTIYFGEGSWLTVV.

The chain joins TRBV19 to TRBJ1-1, with unresolved D. Trimming took 5 bases from V and 7 from J, leaving 11 bases between them. Germline V CDR1 and CDR2: LNHDA, SQIVND (reference sequence). There are 12 residues in the CDR3. CDR3 nucleotide sequence: TGTGCCAGTAGTTTGTCTCTGTATGAAGCTTTCTTT. Translated, it gives CASSLSLYEAFF.

This chain joins TRBV7-9 and TRBJ1-1; 8 positions match TRBD1. The CDR3 has 14 residues. V dropped 2 bases and J dropped 5; count of bases not matched to a gene: 4. Germline V gene sequence: CDR1 SEHNR, CDR2 FQNEAQ (reference sequence). The CDR3 DNA is TGTGCCAGCAGCTTACAGGGGGCGCGAACTGAAGCTTTCTTT. Its translation is CASSLQGARTEAFF.

CDR3 DNA sequence: TGCGCCAGCAGCTTGGGACAGGGTGCGGTTGAAAAACTGTTTTTT. This translates into CASSLGQGAVEKLFF. This rearrangement joins TRBV5-1 to TRBJ1-4; TRBD1 matches 7 bases. Germline loops: CDR1 SGHRS, CDR2 YFSETQ. This CDR3 contains 15 residues. V lost 0 bases to trimming and J lost 7 bases; unmatched junction nucleotides: 6.

This clone was picked up a small number of times. The V and J genes are TRBV2 and TRBJ1-5; 11 bases are shared with TRBD1. The CDR3 sequence is 14 residues long. J lost 6 bases, V lost 5 bases, and 3 bases had no gene match. Germline CDR1 SNHLY, CDR2 FYNNEI. The CDR3 loop reads CASSPGQGVQPQHF. The DNA of the CDR3 is TGTGCCAGCAGTCCGGGACAGGGGGTTCAGCCCCAGCATTTT.

In nucleotides, the CDR3 is TGCAGCGTCGCCGGGACACTTACCTACGAGCAGTACTTC. It encodes CSVAGTLTYEQYF. V usage is TRBV29-1 and J usage is TRBJ2-7; TRBD1 is a possible D gene (6 bases). Germline CDR1 SQVTM, CDR2 ANQGSEA. V lost 6 bases and J lost 2, with 14 bases in between. CDR3 size: 13 residues.

The chain has TRBV10-2 and TRBJ1-1, with D possibly TRBD1 on 5 matching bases. Trimming removed 3 bases from V and 1 base from J, with 6 bases in between. The CDR3 has 13 amino acids. CDR1 is WSHSY and CDR2 is SAAADI in the germline V gene. CDR3 coding DNA: TGCGCCAGCAGTGATCAGGGGAACACTGAAGCTTTCTTT. Amino acid sequence: CASSDQGNTEAFF.

The chain is built from TRBV15 and TRBJ2-3; 9 bases map to TRBD1. The J segment lost 5 bases and the V segment lost 0 bases, leaving 9 bases of the junction unmatched. The CDR3 length is 17 residues. Germline V gene data show CDR1 as LNHNV and CDR2 as YYDKDF (reference sequence). CDR3 sequence: CATSRDLGQGKVDTQYF. The CDR3 DNA follows: TGTGCCACCAGCAGAGATCTGGGACAGGGCAAGGTAGATACGCAGTATTTT.

This clone showed up just a few times. The chain uses TRBV6-4 and TRBJ2-3; 7 bases align to TRBD2. The CDR3 runs to 13 residues. The junction had 0 bases not matched to a gene; V was cut back by 3 bases and J by 3 bases. The germline CDR1 and CDR2 sequences are MRHNA and SNTAGT. As DNA, the CDR3 is TGTGCCAGCAGTGAGCGGGAGACAGATACGCAGTATTTT. Encoded protein: CASSERETDTQYF.

The CDR3 region has the DNA TGTGCCAGCAGCTTAGGACTAAGCGGGAGAGCCAATGAGCAGTTCTTC. Its translation: CASSLGLSGRANEQFF. J is TRBJ2-1 and V is TRBV11-3, with TRBD2 matching 8 bases. The germline gives CDR1 SGHNT, CDR2 YENEEA. The CDR3 sequence is 16 residues long. Unmatched junction bases numbered 8, after V lost 1 base and J lost 6 bases.